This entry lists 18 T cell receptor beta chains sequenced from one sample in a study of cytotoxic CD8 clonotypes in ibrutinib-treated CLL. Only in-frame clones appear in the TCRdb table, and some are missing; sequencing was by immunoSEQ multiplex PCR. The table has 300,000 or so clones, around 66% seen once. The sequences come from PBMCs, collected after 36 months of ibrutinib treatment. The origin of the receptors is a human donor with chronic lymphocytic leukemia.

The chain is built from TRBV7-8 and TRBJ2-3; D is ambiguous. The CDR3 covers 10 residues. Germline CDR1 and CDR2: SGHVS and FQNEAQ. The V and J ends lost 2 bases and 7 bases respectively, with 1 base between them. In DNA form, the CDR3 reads TGTGCCAGCAGCTTAAATACGCAGTATTTT. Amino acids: CASSLNTQYF.

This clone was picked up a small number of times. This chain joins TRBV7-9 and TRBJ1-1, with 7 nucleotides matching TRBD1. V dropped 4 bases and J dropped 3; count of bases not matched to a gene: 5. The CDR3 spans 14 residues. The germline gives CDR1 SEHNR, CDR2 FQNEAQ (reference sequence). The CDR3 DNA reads TGTGCCAGCAGCTCGACAGGGAGTTACACTGAAGCTTTCTTT. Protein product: CASSSTGSYTEAFF.

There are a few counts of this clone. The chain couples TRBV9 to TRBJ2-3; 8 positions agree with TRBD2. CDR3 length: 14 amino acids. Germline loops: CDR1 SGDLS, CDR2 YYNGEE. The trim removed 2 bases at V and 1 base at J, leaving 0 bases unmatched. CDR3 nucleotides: TGTGCCAGCAGCGTGACTAGCGGCACAGATACGCAGTATTTT. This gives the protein CASSVTSGTDTQYF.

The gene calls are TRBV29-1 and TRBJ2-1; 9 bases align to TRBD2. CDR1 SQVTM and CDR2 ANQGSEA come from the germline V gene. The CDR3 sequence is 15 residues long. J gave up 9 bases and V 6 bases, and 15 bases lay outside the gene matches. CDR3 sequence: CSVLGGLAGRREQFF. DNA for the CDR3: TGCAGCGTCTTAGGGGGGCTAGCGGGAAGGCGTGAGCAGTTCTTC.

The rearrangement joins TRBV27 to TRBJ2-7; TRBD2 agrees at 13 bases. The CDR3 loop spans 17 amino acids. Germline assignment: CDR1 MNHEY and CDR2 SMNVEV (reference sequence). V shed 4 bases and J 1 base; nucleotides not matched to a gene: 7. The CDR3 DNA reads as TGTGCCAGCAGTTCGACTAGCGGGAGGACTTATTCCTACGAGCAGTACTTC. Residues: CASSSTSGRTYSYEQYF.

Here the CDR3 reads CASSRGRTNEKLFF. DNA for the CDR3: TGTGCCAGCAGCCGGGGCAGGACTAATGAAAAACTGTTTTTT. The chain employs TRBV16 and TRBJ1-4, with a weak D call TRBD1 (5 bases). In germline, CDR1 is KGHSY, CDR2 FQNENV. The CDR3 extends over 14 amino acids. Trimming removed 4 bases from V and 2 bases from J, with 8 bases in between.

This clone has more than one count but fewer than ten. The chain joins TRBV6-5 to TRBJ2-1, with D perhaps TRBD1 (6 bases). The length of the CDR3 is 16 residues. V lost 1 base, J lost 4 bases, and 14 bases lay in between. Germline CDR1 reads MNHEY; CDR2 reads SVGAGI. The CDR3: CASSYYRTAIYNEQFF. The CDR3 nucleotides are TGTGCCAGCAGTTACTATAGGACAGCTATATACAATGAGCAGTTCTTC.

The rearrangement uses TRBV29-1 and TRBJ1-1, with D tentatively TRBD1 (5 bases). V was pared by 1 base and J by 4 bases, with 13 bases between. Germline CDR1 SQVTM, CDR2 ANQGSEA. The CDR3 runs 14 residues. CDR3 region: CSVEARAGGTEAFF. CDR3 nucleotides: TGCAGCGTTGAAGCCCGGGCGGGGGGCACTGAAGCTTTCTTT.

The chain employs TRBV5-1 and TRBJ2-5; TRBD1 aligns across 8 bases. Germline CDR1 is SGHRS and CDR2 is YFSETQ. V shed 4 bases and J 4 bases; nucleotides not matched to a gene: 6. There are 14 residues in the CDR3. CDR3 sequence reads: CASSLNRGIETQYF. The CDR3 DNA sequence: TGCGCCAGCAGCCTCAACAGGGGGATAGAGACCCAGTACTTC.

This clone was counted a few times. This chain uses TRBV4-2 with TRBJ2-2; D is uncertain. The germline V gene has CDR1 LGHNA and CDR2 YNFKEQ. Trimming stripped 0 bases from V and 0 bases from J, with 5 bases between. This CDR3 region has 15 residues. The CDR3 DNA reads TGTGCCAGCAGCCAAGATACACCGAACACCGGGGAGCTGTTTTTT. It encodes CASSQDTPNTGELFF.

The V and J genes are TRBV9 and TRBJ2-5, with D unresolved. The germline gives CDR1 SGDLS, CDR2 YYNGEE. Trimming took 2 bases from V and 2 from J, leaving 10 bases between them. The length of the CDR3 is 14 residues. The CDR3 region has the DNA TGTGCCAGCAGCGTTGGACCGTGGCAAGAGACCCAGTACTTC. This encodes CASSVGPWQETQYF.

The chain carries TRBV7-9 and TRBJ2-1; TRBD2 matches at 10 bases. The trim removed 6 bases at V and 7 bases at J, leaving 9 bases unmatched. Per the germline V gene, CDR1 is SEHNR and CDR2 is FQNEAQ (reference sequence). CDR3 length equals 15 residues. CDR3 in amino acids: CASRRLAGEGNEQFF. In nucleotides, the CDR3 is TGTGCCAGCAGGCGGCTAGCGGGAGAAGGGAATGAGCAGTTCTTC.

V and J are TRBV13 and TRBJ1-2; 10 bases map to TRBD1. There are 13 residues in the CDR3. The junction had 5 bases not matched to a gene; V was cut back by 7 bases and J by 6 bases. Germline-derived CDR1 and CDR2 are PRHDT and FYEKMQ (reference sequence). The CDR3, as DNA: TGTGCCAGCAACGACAGGGGGCGGGATGGCTACACCTTC. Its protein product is CASNDRGRDGYTF.

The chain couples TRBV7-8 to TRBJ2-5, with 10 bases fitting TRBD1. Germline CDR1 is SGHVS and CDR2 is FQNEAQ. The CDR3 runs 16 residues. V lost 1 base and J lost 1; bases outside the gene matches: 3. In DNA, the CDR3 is TGTGCCAGCAGCTTAGATGGGACAGGGGTCCAAGAGACCCAGTACTTC. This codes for CASSLDGTGVQETQYF.

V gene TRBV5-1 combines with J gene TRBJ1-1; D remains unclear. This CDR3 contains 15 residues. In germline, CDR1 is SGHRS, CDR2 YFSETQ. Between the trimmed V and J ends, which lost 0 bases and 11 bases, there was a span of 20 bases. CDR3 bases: TGCGCCAGCAGCTTGGATCCTTCCCTCCGGTACGGGGCTTTCTTT. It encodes CASSLDPSLRYGAFF.

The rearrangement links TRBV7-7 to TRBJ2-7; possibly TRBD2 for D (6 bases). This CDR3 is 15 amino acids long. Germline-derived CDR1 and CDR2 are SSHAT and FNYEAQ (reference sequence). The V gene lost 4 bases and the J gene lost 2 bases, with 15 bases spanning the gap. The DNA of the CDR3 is TGTGCCAGCAGCTCCCGGGCGGGGCCGACCTACGAGCAGTACTTC. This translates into CASSSRAGPTYEQYF. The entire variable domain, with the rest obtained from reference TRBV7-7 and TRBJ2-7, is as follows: GAGVSQSPRYKVTKRGQDVTLRCDPISSHATLYWYQQALGQGPEFLTYFNYEAQPDKSGLPSDRFSAERPEGSISTLTIQRTEQRDSAMYRCASSSRAGPTYEQYFGPGTRLTVT.

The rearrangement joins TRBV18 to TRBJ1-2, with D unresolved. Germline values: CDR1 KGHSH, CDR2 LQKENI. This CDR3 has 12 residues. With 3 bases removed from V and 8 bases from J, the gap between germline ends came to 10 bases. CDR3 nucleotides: TGTGCCAGCTCACCTTCGGGTAACGGCTACACCTTC. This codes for CASSPSGNGYTF.

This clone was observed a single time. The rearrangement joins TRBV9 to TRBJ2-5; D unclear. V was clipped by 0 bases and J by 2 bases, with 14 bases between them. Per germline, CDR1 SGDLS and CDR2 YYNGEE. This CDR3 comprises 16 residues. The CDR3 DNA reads TGTGCCAGCAGCGTAGCTTCGGGCGATCCACAAGAGACCCAGTACTTC. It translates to CASSVASGDPQETQYF.